Following are 15 T cell receptor beta chains from one sample sequenced in a study of blood T cell repertoires in COVID-19. Only in-frame clones appear in the TCRdb table, and some are missing; sequencing was by immunoSEQ multiplex PCR. The sample records some 200,000 clones, 80% being singletons. The material sequenced was peripheral blood. All receptors come from a human donor in a cohort sampled during active COVID-19.

This chain uses TRBV27 with TRBJ2-7; the match to TRBD1 covers 7 bases. The CDR3 has 13 residues. The germline CDR1 and CDR2 sequences are MNHEY and SMNVEV (reference sequence). Germline trimming cut 5 bases from V and 3 bases from J; bases unmatched to any gene: 4. The CDR3 DNA follows: TGTGCCAGCAGTACGCGGACAGGCTACGAGCAGTACTTC. The encoded protein is CASSTRTGYEQYF.

The chain has TRBV3-1 (or the pseudogene TRBV3-2) and TRBJ2-7; tentative D call: TRBD2 (7 bases). The CDR3 has 13 amino acids. CDR1 is LGHDT, CDR2 YNNKEL, per germline (reference sequence). Trimming took off 5 bases at V and 0 bases at J, with 8 bases between the two ends. The CDR3 DNA reads as TGTGCCAGCAGCGGGGGGGCCTCCTACGAGCAGTACTTC. Translation: CASSGGASYEQYF.

The chain has TRBV7-9 and TRBJ2-5, with 12 bases that match TRBD2. This CDR3 comprises 16 residues. V was clipped by 2 bases and J by 5 bases; unmatched bases: 6. Germline V gene data show CDR1 as SEHNR and CDR2 as FQNEAQ (reference sequence). The CDR3 DNA reads TGTGCCAGCAGCTTACGCACTAGCGGGAGGAGGGAGACCCAGTACTTC. This codes for CASSLRTSGRRETQYF.

This clone appeared a few times. The chain employs TRBV5-1 and TRBJ2-1, with D perhaps matching TRBD2 (6 bases). The CDR3 covers 16 residues. The V gene's germline CDR1 is SGHRS and CDR2 YFSETQ. V was cut by 0 bases and J by 8 bases, with 18 bases left in between. CDR3 protein: CASSLEPGRSGDEQFF. The CDR3, as DNA: TGCGCCAGCAGCTTGGAGCCAGGGAGGTCCGGCGATGAGCAGTTCTTC.

The chain joins TRBV5-1 to TRBJ2-1; no firm D call. The germline V and J ends were trimmed by 4 bases and 5 bases, with 4 bases remaining between them. The CDR3 runs to 11 residues. Germline values: CDR1 SGHRS, CDR2 YFSETQ. The CDR3 DNA sequence: TGCGCCAGCAGCCCCGACAATGAGCAGTTCTTC. Translated: CASSPDNEQFF.

This chain uses TRBV4-2 with TRBJ1-6; 7 nucleotides match TRBD1. CDR1 and CDR2 (germline): LGHNA, YNFKEQ. The CDR3 runs to 16 residues. J was trimmed by 7 bases and V by 1 base; bases with no gene match: 7. The DNA of the CDR3 is TGTGCCAGCAGCCAAGGTAGCGCCAGGGGGAATTCACCCCTCCACTTT. It specifies CASSQGSARGNSPLHF.

This rearrangement joins TRBV19 to TRBJ1-5, with a weak D call TRBD1 (5 bases). With 3 bases removed from V and 5 bases from J, the gap between germline ends came to 14 bases. Germline CDR1 is LNHDA and CDR2 is SQIVND (reference sequence). The CDR3 loop spans 15 amino acids. The CDR3 is CASSINGGKDQPQHF. As DNA, the CDR3 is TGTGCCAGTAGTATTAACGGGGGGAAGGATCAGCCCCAGCATTTT.

The chain has TRBV28 and TRBJ2-1; 11 bases are a match to TRBD2. The V gene's germline CDR1 is MDHEN and CDR2 SYDVKM. The CDR3 contains 15 residues. Losses at the gene ends were 6 bases for V and 9 bases for J; bases not matched to a gene: 10. In DNA form, the CDR3 reads TGTGCCAGCAGCCTCCTAGCGGGAGGCCACAGTGAGCAGTTCTTC. This encodes CASSLLAGGHSEQFF.

The V and J genes are TRBV6-5 and TRBJ2-7, with 7 bases identical to TRBD1. CDR3 length: 11 residues. The trim removed 11 bases at V and 6 bases at J, leaving 7 bases unmatched. CDR1 MNHEY and CDR2 SVGAGI come from the germline V gene. CDR3 sequence reads: CASGQVREQYF. The CDR3 DNA follows: TGTGCCTCCGGACAGGTCCGCGAGCAGTACTTC.

This clone was counted a single time. Here the CDR3 DNA reads TGTGCCATCAGGAGACAGGGAAATAACGAGCAGTACTTC. Translation: CAIRRQGNNEQYF. This chain links TRBV10-3 with TRBJ2-7; 7 positions agree with TRBD1. Per the germline V gene, CDR1 is ENHRY and CDR2 is SYGVKD. This CDR3 contains 13 residues. J lost 5 bases, V lost 6 bases, and 7 bases had no gene match.

This clone was detected many times. The junction and the germline gene differ at one end; a read error may be behind it. The chain is built from TRBV19 and TRBJ2-5; 9 bases map to TRBD1. CDR3 length equals 14 residues. The germline CDR1 and CDR2 sequences are LNHDA and SQIVND (reference sequence). The CDR3 coding sequence is TGTGCCAGTAGCCGGGACAGGGACCAGGAGACCCAGTACTTC. This encodes CASSRDRDQETQYF.

CDR3: CASRGGPRAYGYTF. CDR3 nucleotide sequence: TGTGCCAGCAGAGGGGGCCCGAGGGCCTATGGCTACACCTTC. The V gene is TRBV6-5, the J gene TRBJ1-2; 7 bases line up with TRBD1. CDR1 MNHEY and CDR2 SVGAGI come from the germline V gene. The CDR3 totals 14 residues. With 6 bases clipped from V and 4 bases from J, the junction kept 8 bases outside the gene matches.

The gene calls are TRBV3-1 (or the pseudogene TRBV3-2) and TRBJ1-5; 8 bases map to TRBD1. Losses at the gene ends were 2 bases for V and 0 bases for J; bases not matched to a gene: 3. This CDR3 is 16 amino acids long. CDR1 LGHDT and CDR2 YNNKEL come from the germline V gene (reference sequence). The CDR3 sequence: CASSQTGGLSNQPQHF. CDR3 DNA sequence: TGTGCCAGCAGCCAAACAGGGGGGCTTAGCAATCAGCCCCAGCATTTT.

The chain joins TRBV19 to TRBJ2-1, with D tentatively TRBD1 (5 bases). The V gene's germline CDR1 is LNHDA and CDR2 SQIVND (reference sequence). The V end lost 3 bases, the J end lost 0 bases, and 9 bases lay between the germline ends. The CDR3 has 15 residues. CDR3 loop: CASSIRTNSYNEQFF. The CDR3 DNA is TGTGCCAGTAGTATTAGGACAAACTCCTACAATGAGCAGTTCTTC.

This clone was counted a few times. V and J are TRBV4-1 and TRBJ2-7, with 9 bases lining up with TRBD1. The V gene end was trimmed by 6 bases and the J gene end by 4 bases; junction bases not matched to a gene: 19. In germline, CDR1 is MGHRA, CDR2 YSYEKL. This CDR3 spans 18 amino acids. CDR3 bases: TGCGCCAGCAGACCCTATTTCAACCCCGGGACAGGGATGTACGAGCAGTACTTC. It yields the protein CASRPYFNPGTGMYEQYF.